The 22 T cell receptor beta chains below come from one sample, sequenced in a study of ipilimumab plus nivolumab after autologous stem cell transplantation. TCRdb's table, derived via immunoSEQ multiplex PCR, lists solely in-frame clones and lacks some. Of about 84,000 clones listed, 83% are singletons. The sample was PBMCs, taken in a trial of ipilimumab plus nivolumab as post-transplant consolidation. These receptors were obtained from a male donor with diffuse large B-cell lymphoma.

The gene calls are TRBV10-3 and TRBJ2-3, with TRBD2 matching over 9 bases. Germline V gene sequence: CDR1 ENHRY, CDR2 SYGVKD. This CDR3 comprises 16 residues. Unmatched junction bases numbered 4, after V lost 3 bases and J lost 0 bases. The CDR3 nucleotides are TGTGCCATCAGTGACCCAGCGGGGGGAAGCACAGATACGCAGTATTTT. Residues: CAISDPAGGSTDTQYF.

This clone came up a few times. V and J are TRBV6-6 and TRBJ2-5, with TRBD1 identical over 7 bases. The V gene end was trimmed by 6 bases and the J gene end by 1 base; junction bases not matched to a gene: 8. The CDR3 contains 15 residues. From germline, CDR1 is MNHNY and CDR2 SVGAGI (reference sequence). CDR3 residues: CASRKTGILQETQYF. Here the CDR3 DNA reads TGTGCCAGCAGGAAGACAGGGATCCTCCAAGAGACCCAGTACTTC.

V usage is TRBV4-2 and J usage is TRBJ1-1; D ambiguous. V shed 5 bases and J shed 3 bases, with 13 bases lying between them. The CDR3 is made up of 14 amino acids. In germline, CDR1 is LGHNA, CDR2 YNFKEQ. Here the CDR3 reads CASSKGPRDTEAFF. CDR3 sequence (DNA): TGTGCCAGCAGCAAAGGACCGCGGGACACTGAAGCTTTCTTT.

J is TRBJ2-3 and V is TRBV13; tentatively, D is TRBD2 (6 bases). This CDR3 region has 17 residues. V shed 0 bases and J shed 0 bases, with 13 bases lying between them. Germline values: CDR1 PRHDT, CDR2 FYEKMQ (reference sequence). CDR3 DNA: TGTGCCAGCAGCTTAGGATCCGTGGGGACTAGCACAGATACGCAGTATTTT. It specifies CASSLGSVGTSTDTQYF.

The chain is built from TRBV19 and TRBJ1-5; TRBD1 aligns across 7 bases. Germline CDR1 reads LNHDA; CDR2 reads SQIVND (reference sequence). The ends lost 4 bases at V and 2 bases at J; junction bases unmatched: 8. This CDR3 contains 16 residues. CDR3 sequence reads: CASSKRTGAGNQPQHF. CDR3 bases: TGTGCCAGTAGTAAAAGAACAGGGGCGGGCAATCAGCCCCAGCATTTT.

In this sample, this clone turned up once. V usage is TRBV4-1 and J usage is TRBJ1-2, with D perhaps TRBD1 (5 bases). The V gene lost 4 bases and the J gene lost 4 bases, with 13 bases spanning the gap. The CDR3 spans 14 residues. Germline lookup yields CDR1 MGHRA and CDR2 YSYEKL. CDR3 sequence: CASSRLGGVYGYTF. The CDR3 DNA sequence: TGCGCCAGCAGCCGACTTGGGGGGGTCTATGGCTACACCTTC.

The CDR3 here is CASSSGASSNQPQHF. CDR3 sequence (DNA): TGTGCCAGCTCATCAGGGGCGTCTAGCAATCAGCCCCAGCATTTT. The genes are TRBV18 and TRBJ1-5; a weak D match, TRBD1 (6 bases). The length of the CDR3 is 15 residues. Trimming shortened V by 5 bases and J by 0 bases, and 11 bases separated the two germline ends. Germline V lookup: CDR1 KGHSH, CDR2 LQKENI.

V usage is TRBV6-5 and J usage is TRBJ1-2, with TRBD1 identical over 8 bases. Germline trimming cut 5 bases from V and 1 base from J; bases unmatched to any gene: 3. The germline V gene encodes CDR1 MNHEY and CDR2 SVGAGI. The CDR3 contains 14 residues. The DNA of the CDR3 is TGTGCCAGCAGTAGGACAGGGCGTAACTATGGCTACACCTTC. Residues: CASSRTGRNYGYTF.

This CDR3 reads CAIKRTESGNTIYF. DNA of the CDR3: TGTGCCATCAAGAGGACAGAGTCTGGAAACACCATATATTTT. This sequence joins TRBV10-3 and TRBJ1-3; possibly TRBD1 for D (6 bases). V was cut by 7 bases and J by 1 base, with 11 bases left in between. Germline-derived CDR1 and CDR2 are ENHRY and SYGVKD. The length of the CDR3 is 14 residues.

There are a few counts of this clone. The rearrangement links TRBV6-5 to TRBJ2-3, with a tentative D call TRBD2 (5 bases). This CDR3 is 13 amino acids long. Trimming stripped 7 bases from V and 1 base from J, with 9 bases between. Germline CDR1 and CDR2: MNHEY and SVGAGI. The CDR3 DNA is TGTGCCAGCAAGAGTAGCGGCACAGATACGCAGTATTTT. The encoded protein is CASKSSGTDTQYF.

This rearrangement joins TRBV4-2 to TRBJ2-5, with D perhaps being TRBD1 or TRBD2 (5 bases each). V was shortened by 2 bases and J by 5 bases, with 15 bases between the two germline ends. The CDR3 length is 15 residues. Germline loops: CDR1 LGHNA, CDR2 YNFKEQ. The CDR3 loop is CASSQRGPHGETQYF. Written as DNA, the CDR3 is TGTGCCAGCAGCCAAAGGGGACCGCACGGCGAGACCCAGTACTTC.

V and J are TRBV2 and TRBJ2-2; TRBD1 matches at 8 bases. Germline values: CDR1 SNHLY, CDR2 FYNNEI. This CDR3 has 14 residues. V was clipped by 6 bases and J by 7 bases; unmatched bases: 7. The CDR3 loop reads CASRATGAGGELFF. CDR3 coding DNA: TGTGCCAGCAGGGCGACAGGGGCCGGCGGGGAGCTGTTTTTT.

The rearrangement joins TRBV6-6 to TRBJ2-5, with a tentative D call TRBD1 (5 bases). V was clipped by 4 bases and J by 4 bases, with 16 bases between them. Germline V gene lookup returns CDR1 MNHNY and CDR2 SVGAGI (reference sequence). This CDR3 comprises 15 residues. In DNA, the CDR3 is TGTGCCAGCAGTTCAGGGTCGGCAGGTCGAGAGACCCAGTACTTC. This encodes CASSSGSAGRETQYF.

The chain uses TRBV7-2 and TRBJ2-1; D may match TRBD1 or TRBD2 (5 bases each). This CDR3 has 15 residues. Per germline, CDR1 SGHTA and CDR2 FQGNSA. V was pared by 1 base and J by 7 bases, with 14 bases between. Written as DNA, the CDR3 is TGTGCCAGCAGCTTAGGCCCGGGACCCTTTAATGAGCAGTTCTTC. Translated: CASSLGPGPFNEQFF.

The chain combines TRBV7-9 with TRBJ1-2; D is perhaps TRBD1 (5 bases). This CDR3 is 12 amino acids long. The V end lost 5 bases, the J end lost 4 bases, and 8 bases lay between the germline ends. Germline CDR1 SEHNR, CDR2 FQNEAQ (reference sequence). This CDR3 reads CASSRDRYGYTF. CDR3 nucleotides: TGTGCCAGCAGCCGGGACCGCTATGGCTACACCTTC.

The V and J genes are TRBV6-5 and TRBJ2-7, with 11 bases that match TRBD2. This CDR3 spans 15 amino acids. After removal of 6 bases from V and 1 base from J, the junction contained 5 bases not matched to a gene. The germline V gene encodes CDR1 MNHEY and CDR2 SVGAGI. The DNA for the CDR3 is TGTGCCAGCAGCTTACTAGCGGGGGTTTCCTACGAGCAGTACTTC. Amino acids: CASSLLAGVSYEQYF.

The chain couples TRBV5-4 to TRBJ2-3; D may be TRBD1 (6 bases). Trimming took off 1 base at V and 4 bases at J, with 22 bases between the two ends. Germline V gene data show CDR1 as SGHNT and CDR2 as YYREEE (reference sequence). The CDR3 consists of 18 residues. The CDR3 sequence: CASSLRKTGLPGADTQYF. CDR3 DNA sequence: TGTGCCAGCAGCTTGCGGAAAACAGGTCTGCCAGGGGCAGATACGCAGTATTTT.

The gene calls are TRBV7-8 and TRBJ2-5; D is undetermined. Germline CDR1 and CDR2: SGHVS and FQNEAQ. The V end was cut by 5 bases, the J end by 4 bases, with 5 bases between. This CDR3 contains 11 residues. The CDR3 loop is CASSDRETQYF. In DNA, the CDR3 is TGTGCCAGCAGCGACCGAGAGACCCAGTACTTC.

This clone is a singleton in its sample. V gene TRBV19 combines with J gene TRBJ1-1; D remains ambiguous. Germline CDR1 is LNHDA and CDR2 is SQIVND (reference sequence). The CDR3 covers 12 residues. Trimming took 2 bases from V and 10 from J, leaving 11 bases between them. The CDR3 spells CASSINSRRAFF. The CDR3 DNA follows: TGTGCCAGTAGTATAAATTCTCGCCGAGCTTTCTTT.

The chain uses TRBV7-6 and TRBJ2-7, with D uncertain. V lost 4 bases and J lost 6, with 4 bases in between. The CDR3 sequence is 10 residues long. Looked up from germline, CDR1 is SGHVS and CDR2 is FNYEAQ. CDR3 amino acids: CASSSCEQYF. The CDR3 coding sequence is TGTGCCAGCAGCTCATGCGAGCAGTACTTC.

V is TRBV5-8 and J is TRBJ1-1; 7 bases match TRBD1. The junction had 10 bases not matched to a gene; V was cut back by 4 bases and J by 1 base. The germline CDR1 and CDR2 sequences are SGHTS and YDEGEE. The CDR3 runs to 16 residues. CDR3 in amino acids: CASSPRQGGRNTEAFF. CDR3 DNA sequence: TGTGCCAGCAGCCCAAGACAGGGAGGAAGGAACACTGAAGCTTTCTTT.

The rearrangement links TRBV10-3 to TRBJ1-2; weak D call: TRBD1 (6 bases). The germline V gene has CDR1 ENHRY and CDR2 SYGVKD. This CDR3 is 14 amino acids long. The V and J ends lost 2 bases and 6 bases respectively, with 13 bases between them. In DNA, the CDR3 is TGTGCCATCAGTGAGAGGGGACAAGCGGATGGCTACACCTTC. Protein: CAISERGQADGYTF.